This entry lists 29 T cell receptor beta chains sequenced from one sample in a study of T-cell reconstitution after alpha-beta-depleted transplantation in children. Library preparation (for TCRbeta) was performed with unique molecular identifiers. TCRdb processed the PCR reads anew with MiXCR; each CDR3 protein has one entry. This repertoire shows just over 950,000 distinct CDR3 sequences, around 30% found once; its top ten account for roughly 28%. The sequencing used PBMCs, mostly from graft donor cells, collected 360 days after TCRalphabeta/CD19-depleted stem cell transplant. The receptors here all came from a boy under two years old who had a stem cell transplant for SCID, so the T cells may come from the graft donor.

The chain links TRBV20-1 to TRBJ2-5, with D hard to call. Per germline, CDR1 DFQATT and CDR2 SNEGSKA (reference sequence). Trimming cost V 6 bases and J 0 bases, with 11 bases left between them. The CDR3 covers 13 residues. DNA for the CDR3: TGCAGTGCCGATCCTGGGGACCAAGAGACCCAGTACTTC. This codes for CSADPGDQETQYF.

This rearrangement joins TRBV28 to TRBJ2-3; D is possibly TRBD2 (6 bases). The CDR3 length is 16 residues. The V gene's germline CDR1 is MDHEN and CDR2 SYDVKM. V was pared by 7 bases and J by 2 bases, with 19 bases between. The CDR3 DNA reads TGTGCCAGCACCCACAGGAGGGTCCTAAACACAGATACGCAGTATTTT. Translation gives CASTHRRVLNTDTQYF.

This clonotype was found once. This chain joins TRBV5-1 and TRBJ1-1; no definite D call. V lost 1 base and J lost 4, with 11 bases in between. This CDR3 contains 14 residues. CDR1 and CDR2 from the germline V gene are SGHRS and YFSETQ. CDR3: CASSLNGEGTEAFF. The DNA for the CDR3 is TGCGCCAGCAGCTTGAATGGGGAGGGCACTGAAGCTTTCTTT. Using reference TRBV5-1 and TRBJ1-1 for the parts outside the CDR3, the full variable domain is KAGVTQTPRYLIKTRGQQVTLSCSPISGHRSVSWYQQTPGQGLQFLFEYFSETQRNKGNFPGRFSGRQFSNSRSEMNVSTLELGDSALYLCASSLNGEGTEAFFGQGTRLTVV.

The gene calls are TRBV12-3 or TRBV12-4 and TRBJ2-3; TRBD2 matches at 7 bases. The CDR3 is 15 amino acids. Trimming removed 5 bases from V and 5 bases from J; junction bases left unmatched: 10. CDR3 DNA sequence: TGTGCCAGCAGTGCCGGACTAGTCCGGAGAGATACGCAGTATTTT. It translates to CASSAGLVRRDTQYF.

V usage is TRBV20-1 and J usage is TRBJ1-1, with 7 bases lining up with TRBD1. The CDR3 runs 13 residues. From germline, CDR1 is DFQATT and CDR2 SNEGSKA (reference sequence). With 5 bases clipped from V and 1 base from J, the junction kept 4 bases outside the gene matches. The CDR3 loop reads CSALDRANTEAFF. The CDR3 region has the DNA TGCAGTGCTCTCGACAGGGCGAACACTGAAGCTTTCTTT.

The DNA for the CDR3 is TGTGCCAGCGGGAAAGAGGCCTCCTACGAGCAGTACTTC. It specifies CASGKEASYEQYF. The chain employs TRBV6-1 and TRBJ2-7, with D unresolved. Germline values: CDR1 MNHNS, CDR2 SASEGT. The CDR3 sequence is 13 residues long. Trimming removed 8 bases at V and 0 bases at J, with 11 bases between.

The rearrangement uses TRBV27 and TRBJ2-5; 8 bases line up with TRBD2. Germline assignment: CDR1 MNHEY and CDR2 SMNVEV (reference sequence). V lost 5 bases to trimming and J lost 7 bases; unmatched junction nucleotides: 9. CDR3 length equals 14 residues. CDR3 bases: TGTGCCAGCAGTCCAGGACTAGCATCTGTGACCCAGTACTTC. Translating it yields CASSPGLASVTQYF.

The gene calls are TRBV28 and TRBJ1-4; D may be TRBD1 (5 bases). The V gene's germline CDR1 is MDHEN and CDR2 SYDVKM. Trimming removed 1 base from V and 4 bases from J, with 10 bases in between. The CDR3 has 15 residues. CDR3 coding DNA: TGTGCCAGCAGTTTATATCTTCAGGGTAATGAAAAACTGTTTTTT. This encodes CASSLYLQGNEKLFF.

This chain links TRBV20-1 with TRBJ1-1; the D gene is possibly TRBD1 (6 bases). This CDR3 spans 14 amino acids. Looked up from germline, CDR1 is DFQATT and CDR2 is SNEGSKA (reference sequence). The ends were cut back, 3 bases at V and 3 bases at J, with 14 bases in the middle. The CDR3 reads CSASRDGGHTEAFF. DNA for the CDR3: TGCAGTGCTAGTCGGGACGGGGGCCACACTGAAGCTTTCTTT.

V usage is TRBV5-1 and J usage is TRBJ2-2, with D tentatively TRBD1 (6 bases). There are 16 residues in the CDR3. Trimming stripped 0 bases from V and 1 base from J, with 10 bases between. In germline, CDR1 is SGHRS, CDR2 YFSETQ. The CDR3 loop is CASSLGDKLNTGELFF. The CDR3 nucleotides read TGCGCCAGCAGCTTGGGGGACAAGTTGAACACCGGGGAGCTGTTTTTT.

The CDR3: CSAGTGGKYEQYF. The CDR3 coding sequence is TGCAGTGCCGGGACAGGGGGCAAATACGAGCAGTACTTC. This chain links TRBV20-1 with TRBJ2-7; 12 bases line up with TRBD1. The germline V gene has CDR1 DFQATT and CDR2 SNEGSKA (reference sequence). After removal of 6 bases from V and 4 bases from J, the junction contained 4 bases not matched to a gene. The CDR3 consists of 13 residues.

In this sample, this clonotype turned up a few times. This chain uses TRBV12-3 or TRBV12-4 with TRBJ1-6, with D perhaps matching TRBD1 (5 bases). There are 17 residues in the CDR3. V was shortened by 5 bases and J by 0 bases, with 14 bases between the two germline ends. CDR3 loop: CASSTFLRGSYNSPLHF. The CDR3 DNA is TGTGCCAGCAGTACCTTCCTAAGGGGCTCCTATAATTCACCCCTCCACTTT.

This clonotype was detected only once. CDR3 region: CSPVLERYLTHTDTQYF. As DNA, the CDR3 is TGCAGTCCTGTACTAGAGCGATACCTCACTCACACAGATACGCAGTATTTT. J is TRBJ2-3 and V is TRBV20-1, with TRBD2 as a possible D gene (5 bases). Germline V gene data show CDR1 as DFQATT and CDR2 as SNEGSKA (reference sequence). The V and J ends lost 8 bases and 2 bases respectively, with 26 bases between them. The length of the CDR3 is 17 residues.

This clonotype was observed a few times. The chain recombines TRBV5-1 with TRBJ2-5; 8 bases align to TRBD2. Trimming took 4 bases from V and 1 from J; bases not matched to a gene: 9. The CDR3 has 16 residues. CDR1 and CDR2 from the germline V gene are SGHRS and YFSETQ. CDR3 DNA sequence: TGCGCCAGCAGCGATTTAGCGGGGTACCGCCAAGAGACCCAGTACTTC. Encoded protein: CASSDLAGYRQETQYF.

This CDR3 reads CASGLFPGILINTGELFF. DNA for the CDR3: TGTGCTAGTGGTTTGTTCCCAGGGATTCTAATTAACACCGGGGAGCTGTTTTTT. The chain combines TRBV12-5 with TRBJ2-2; a possible D gene is TRBD1 (5 bases). This CDR3 has 18 residues. With 2 bases removed from V and 2 bases from J, the gap between germline ends came to 18 bases. CDR1 is LGHNT and CDR2 is FRNRAP in the germline V gene.

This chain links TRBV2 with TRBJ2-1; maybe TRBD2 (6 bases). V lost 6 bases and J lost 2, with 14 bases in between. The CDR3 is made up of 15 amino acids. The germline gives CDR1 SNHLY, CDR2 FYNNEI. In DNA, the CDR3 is TGTGCCAGCAGGTACCTCGGAGGGGCCTACAATGAGCAGTTCTTC. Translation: CASRYLGGAYNEQFF.

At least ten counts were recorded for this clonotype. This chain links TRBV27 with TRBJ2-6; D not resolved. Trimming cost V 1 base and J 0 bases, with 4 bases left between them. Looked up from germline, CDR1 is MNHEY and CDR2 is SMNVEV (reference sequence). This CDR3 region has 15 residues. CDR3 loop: CASSLLGSGANVLTF. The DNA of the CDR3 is TGTGCCAGCAGTTTATTGGGCTCTGGGGCCAACGTCCTGACTTTC.

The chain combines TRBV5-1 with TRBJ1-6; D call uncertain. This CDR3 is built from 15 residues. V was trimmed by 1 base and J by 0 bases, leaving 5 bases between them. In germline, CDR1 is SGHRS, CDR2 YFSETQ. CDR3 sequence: CASSLIGSYNSPLHF. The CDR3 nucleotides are TGCGCCAGCAGCTTGATCGGCTCCTATAATTCACCCCTCCACTTT.

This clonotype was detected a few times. In DNA, the CDR3 is TGCAGTGCCAGAACAGGGACGAATTCACCCCTCCACTTT. It translates to CSARTGTNSPLHF. The J gene is TRBJ1-6, the V gene TRBV20-1, with D perhaps matching TRBD1 (6 bases). The CDR3 runs to 13 residues. The germline V gene encodes CDR1 DFQATT and CDR2 SNEGSKA (reference sequence). V dropped 6 bases and J dropped 7 bases, with 13 bases sitting between them.

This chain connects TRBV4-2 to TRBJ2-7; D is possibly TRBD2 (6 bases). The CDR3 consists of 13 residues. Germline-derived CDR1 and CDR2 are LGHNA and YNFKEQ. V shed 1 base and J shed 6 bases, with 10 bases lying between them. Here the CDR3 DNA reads TGTGCCAGCAGCCAAGGCGGGACGATCGAGCAGTACTTC. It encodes CASSQGGTIEQYF.

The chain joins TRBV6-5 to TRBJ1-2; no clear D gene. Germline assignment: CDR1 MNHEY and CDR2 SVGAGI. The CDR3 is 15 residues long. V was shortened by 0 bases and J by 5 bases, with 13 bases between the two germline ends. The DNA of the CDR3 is TGTGCCAGCAGTTACTCCTACGACCAATTATATGGCTACACCTTC. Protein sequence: CASSYSYDQLYGYTF.

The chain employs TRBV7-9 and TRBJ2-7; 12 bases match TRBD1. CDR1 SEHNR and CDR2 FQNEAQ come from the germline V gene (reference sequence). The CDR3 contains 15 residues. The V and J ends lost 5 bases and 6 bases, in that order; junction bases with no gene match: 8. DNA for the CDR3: TGTGCCAGCAGCGGCTCCCGGGACAGGGGGCGCGAGCAGTACTTC. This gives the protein CASSGSRDRGREQYF.

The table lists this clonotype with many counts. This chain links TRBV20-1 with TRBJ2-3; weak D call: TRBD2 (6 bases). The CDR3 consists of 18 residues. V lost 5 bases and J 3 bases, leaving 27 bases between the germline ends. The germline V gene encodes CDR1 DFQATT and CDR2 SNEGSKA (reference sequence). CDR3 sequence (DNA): TGCAGTGCTCCTACCCCCCCCCGAATGGGGGGTGTTACAGATACGCAGTATTTT. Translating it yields CSAPTPPRMGGVTDTQYF.

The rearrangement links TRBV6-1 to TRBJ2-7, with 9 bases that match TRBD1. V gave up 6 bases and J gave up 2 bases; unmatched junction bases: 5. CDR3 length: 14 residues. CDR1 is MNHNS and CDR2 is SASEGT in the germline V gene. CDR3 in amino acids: CASRRDRATYEQYF. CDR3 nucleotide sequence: TGTGCCAGCAGGCGGGACAGGGCCACCTACGAGCAGTACTTC.

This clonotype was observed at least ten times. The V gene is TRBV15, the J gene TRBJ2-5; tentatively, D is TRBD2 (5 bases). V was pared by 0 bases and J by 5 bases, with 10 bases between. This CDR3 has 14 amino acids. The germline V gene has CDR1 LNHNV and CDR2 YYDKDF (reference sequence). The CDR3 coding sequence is TGTGCCACCAGCAGAGATCGGGGTGAGGAGACCCAGTACTTC. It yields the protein CATSRDRGEETQYF.

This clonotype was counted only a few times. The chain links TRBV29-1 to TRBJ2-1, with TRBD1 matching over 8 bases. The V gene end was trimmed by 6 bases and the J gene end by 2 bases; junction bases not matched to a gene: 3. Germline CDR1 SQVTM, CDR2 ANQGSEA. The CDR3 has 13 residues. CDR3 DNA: TGCAGCGTGACGGACAGGGCCTACAATGAGCAGTTCTTC. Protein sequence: CSVTDRAYNEQFF.

DNA for the CDR3: TGCGCCAGCCTACCGACTAGCGGGGAGACAGATACGCAGTATTTT. Protein sequence: CASLPTSGETDTQYF. This chain joins TRBV5-1 and TRBJ2-3, with 11 nucleotides matching TRBD2. There are 15 residues in the CDR3. V dropped 7 bases and J dropped 3; count of bases not matched to a gene: 7. The germline V gene encodes CDR1 SGHRS and CDR2 YFSETQ.

The CDR3 region is CASRATGGAYQPQHF. DNA of the CDR3: TGTGCCAGCAGAGCGACAGGGGGCGCGTATCAGCCCCAGCATTTT. The rearrangement links TRBV12-3 or TRBV12-4 to TRBJ1-5; 10 bases match TRBD1. Unmatched junction bases numbered 7, after V lost 6 bases and J lost 5 bases. CDR3 length equals 15 residues.

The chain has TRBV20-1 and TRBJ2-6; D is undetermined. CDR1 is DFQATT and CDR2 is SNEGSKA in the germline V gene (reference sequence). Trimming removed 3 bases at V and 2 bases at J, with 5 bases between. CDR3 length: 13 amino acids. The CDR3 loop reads CSASRAGANVLTF. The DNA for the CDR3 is TGCAGTGCTAGCCGGGCTGGGGCCAACGTCCTGACTTTC.